This T cell receptor beta chain derives from a study of blood T cell repertoires in COVID-19. As for the study in general: The cDNA or gDNA used as material had been derived from T cells, B-cell-depleted T cells, or PBMCs.

Under the authors' procedure: For nucleated cells, counts were estimated from reference gene primer amplification. TCRdb's copy holds only in-frame clones and misses some; the assay was immunoSEQ multiplex PCR. D and trimming were read from the DNA, whereas the V and J calls and clone size are those reported in that table. The data show about 120,000 clones, more than 75% seen once. This CDR3 has 14 amino acids. Germline CDR1 and CDR2: SNHLY and FYNNEI. V lost 10 bases, J lost 0 bases, and 15 bases lay in between. The chain links TRBV2 to TRBJ1-1; weak D call: TRBD1 (5 bases). The sequence was obtained from a woman aged 70 to 79 with acute or convalescent COVID-19. The sample consisted of peripheral blood. For the CDR3, the DNA is TGTGCCATAACCGAGACAGACCTGAACACTGAAGCTTTCTTT. Translated: CAITETDLNTEAFF.